The rows below give T cell receptor beta chains drawn from one sample of a study of blood T cell repertoires in COVID-19. Measured with immunoSEQ multiplex PCR; TCRdb has only the in-frame clones, and not every one. The data show about 56,000 clones, around 92% seen once. The sample taken for sequencing was peripheral blood. The receptors were gathered from a human donor in a cohort sampled during active COVID-19. Each CDR3 is given with its conserved first and last residue. D genes are given only for firm matches.

D	J	V	CDR3	DNA
TRBD2	TRBJ2-2	TRBV3-1/TRBV3-2	CASSPTGTMNTGELFF	TGTGCCAGCAGCCCAACCGGGACTATGAACACCGGGGAGCTGTTTTTT
-	TRBJ2-7	TRBV6-2/TRBV6-3	CASSSYQTEYEQYF	TGTGCCAGCAGCTCATATCAAACAGAATACGAGCAGTACTTC
-	TRBJ1-3	TRBV27	CASSLSGISGNTIYF	TGTGCCAGCAGTTTATCCGGTATCTCTGGAAACACCATATATTTT
TRBD2	TRBJ2-7	TRBV14	CASSRWTSGDSYEQYF	TGTGCCAGCAGCCGGTGGACTAGCGGGGACTCCTACGAGCAGTACTTC
-	TRBJ2-1	TRBV4-2	CASSQGGLVAYNEQFF	TGTGCCAGCAGCCAGGGCGGACTCGTCGCCTACAATGAGCAGTTCTTC
TRBD1	TRBJ1-5	TRBV6-6	CASSWTGDNQPQHF	TGTGCCAGCAGTTGGACAGGGGACAATCAGCCCCAGCATTTT
TRBD2	TRBJ2-7	TRBV7-2	CASSSHHFSSGGSYEQYF	TGTGCCAGCAGCTCCCACCACTTTTCTAGCGGGGGTAGCTACGAGCAGTACTTC
TRBD2	TRBJ2-3	TRBV6-2/TRBV6-3	CASSYTRLAAGDTQYF	TGTGCCAGCAGTTACACAAGACTAGCGGCCGGAGATACGCAGTATTTT
-	TRBJ1-1	TRBV4-3	CASSGTWDITEAFF	TGCGCCAGCAGCGGGACGTGGGACATCACTGAAGCTTTCTTT
-	TRBJ1-6	TRBV7-2	CASSFGGGGVDSPLHF	TGTGCCAGCAGCTTCGGAGGGGGAGGGGTTGATTCACCCCTCCACTTT
-	TRBJ2-3	TRBV27	CASTLPPGPQYF	TGTGCCAGCACTCTCCCCCCAGGCCCGCAGTATTTT
TRBD1	TRBJ1-5	TRBV2	CASSEATNRGPSQPQHF	TGTGCCAGCAGTGAAGCGACTAACAGGGGGCCGAGTCAGCCCCAGCATTTT